A selection of T cell receptor beta chains follows, all from one sample in a study of PD-1 blockade in classical Hodgkin lymphoma. Assay used: immunoSEQ multiplex PCR; TCRdb lists only in-frame clones, some missing. This table has approximately 61,000 clones, 87% appearing once. The sequencing here drew on peripheral blood mononuclear cells (PBMCs), taken before the fourth cycle of nivolumab. The receptors shown here come from a human donor with classical Hodgkin lymphoma. The CDR3 runs from the conserved cysteine through the conserved F or W. A D gene is named only where the DNA matches it firmly. Rows give clone size only sometimes, using once, few, many, or a class for an expanded clone.

v_call	clone_size	d_call	j_call	cdr3_nt	cdr3_aa
TRBV27	once	-	TRBJ2-7	TGTGCCAGCAGTTTATCGGTCGGGGGCCCCAACTCCTACGAGCAGTACTTC	CASSLSVGGPNSYEQYF
TRBV7-9	-	-	TRBJ2-5	TGTGCCAGCAGCTTAGACAGACCCCAAAGAGAGACCCAGTACTTC	CASSLDRPQRETQYF
TRBV5-1	-	-	TRBJ1-4	TGCGCCAGCACCTACTCAGGGGTGGGGGAAAAACTGTTTTTT	CASTYSGVGEKLFF
TRBV28	-	-	TRBJ2-3	TGTGCCAGCAGCCAAGACCTTAGTTGGGGTCCGAGCACAGATACGCAGTATTTT	CASSQDLSWGPSTDTQYF
TRBV4-1	-	TRBD1	TRBJ2-3	TGCGCCAGCAGCCAGAAAGGGGGCCTCACAGATACGCAGTATTTT	CASSQKGGLTDTQYF
TRBV7-9	-	TRBD1	TRBJ1-5	TGTGCCAGCAGCTCGGGACAGGGTACAAGCAATCAGCCCCAGCATTTT	CASSSGQGTSNQPQHF
TRBV5-1	-	TRBD1	TRBJ1-1	TGCGCCAGCGGGGAGGGGGCTTTCACTGAAGCTTTCTTT	CASGEGAFTEAFF
TRBV5-1	-	TRBD2	TRBJ2-1	TGCGCCAGCAGCCAATCACTAGCGGACTACAATGAGCAGTTCTTC	CASSQSLADYNEQFF
TRBV19	-	TRBD1	TRBJ1-2	TGTGCCAGTAGTATCAGCTACGGACAGGACTATGGCTACACCTTC	CASSISYGQDYGYTF
TRBV14	-	TRBD1	TRBJ2-7	TGTGCCAGCAGCCAAGATCGCTCAGGGGGACAGGGCCACTACGAGCAGTACTTC	CASSQDRSGGQGHYEQYF
TRBV9	-	-	TRBJ2-1	TGTGCCAGCAGCGTTCGGCTAGTAGACTACAATGAGCAGTTCTTC	CASSVRLVDYNEQFF
TRBV5-1	once	-	TRBJ2-3	TGCGCCAGCAGCTCCCAGGGGGGGCGCACAGATACGCAGTATTTT	CASSSQGGRTDTQYF
TRBV5-1	-	-	TRBJ1-1	TGCGCCAGCAGCTTTATCCCTGGGGACACTGAAGCTTTCTTT	CASSFIPGDTEAFF
TRBV27	-	TRBD2	TRBJ2-7	TGTGCCAGCAGTCCGCTCGGGGGGGTAAGGGACGAGCAGTACTTC	CASSPLGGVRDEQYF
TRBV25-1	-	-	TRBJ2-7	TGTGCCAGCAGTGGTGGATTCTGGGGCCCCGAGCAGTACTTC	CASSGGFWGPEQYF
TRBV30	-	-	TRBJ1-5	TGTGCCTGGGATCAGCCCCAGCATTTT	CAWDQPQHF
TRBV6-5	-	-	TRBJ1-2	TGTGCCAGCAGTTACCGTAGACAGGAACTCAACTATGGCTACACCTTC	CASSYRRQELNYGYTF
TRBV5-1	few	-	TRBJ2-2	TGCGCCAGCAGCTTGGGGCTCGCGAACACCGGGGAGCTGTTTTTT	CASSLGLANTGELFF
TRBV5-1	-	TRBD1	TRBJ1-4	TGCGCCAGCAGCCCGAATTCCGGGACAGGGAGTGAAAAACTGTTTTTT	CASSPNSGTGSEKLFF
TRBV6-6	once	TRBD1	TRBJ2-7	TGTGCCAGCAGTCCTGGACAGGGGGGCCATTCCTACGAGCAGTACTTC	CASSPGQGGHSYEQYF
TRBV5-1	once	-	TRBJ2-3	TGCGCCAGCAGCCGGTCCCCCACAGATACGCAGTATTTT	CASSRSPTDTQYF
TRBV19	-	TRBD1	TRBJ2-1	TGTGCCAGTGGGACAGGGGGCGGGTATGAGCAGTTCTTC	CASGTGGGYEQFF
TRBV5-1	-	-	TRBJ1-1	TGCGCCAGCAGCGGTCAGGCGAACACTGAAGCTTTCTTT	CASSGQANTEAFF
TRBV6-1	-	TRBD1	TRBJ1-5	TGTGCCAGCAGGACGGACAGGGGGAATCAGCCCCAGCATTTT	CASRTDRGNQPQHF
TRBV2	-	-	TRBJ1-5	TGTGCCAGCGGGGGGGGGACACCCGGTAATCAGCCCCAGCATTTT	CASGGGTPGNQPQHF
TRBV27	-	TRBD2	TRBJ2-3	TGTGCCAGCAGTTTAATCCTAGCGGGGGGGAGCACAGATACGCAGTATTTT	CASSLILAGGSTDTQYF
TRBV5-1	-	TRBD1	TRBJ2-2	TGCGCCAGCAGCTCTCTACAGGGGGCTAAGACCGGGGAGCTGTTTTTT	CASSSLQGAKTGELFF
TRBV7-3	-	-	TRBJ2-1	TGTGCCAGCAGCTTAACGACTGGCAATGAGCAGTTCTTC	CASSLTTGNEQFF
TRBV6-5	-	-	TRBJ2-7	TGTGCCAGCAGTTACACGCTCGGAGACTACGAGCAGTACTTC	CASSYTLGDYEQYF
TRBV27	-	-	TRBJ2-6	TGTGCCAGCTCCCCCCCGGGTCCGCCGCCTTCTGGGGCCAACGTCCTGACTTTC	CASSPPGPPPSGANVLTF
TRBV5-1	once	-	TRBJ2-5	TGCGCCAGCAGCGAAACAGGAAGGGAAGAGACCCAGTACTTC	CASSETGREETQYF